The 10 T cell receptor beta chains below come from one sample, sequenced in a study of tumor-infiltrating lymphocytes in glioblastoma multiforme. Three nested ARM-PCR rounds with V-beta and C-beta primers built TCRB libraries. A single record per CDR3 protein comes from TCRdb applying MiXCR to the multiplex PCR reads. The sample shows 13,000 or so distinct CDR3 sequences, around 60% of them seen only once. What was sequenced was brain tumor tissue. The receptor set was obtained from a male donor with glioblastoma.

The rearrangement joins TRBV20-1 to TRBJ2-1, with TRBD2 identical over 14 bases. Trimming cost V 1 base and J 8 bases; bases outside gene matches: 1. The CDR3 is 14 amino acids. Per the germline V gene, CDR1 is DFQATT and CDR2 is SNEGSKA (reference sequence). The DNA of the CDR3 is TGCAGTGCTAGAGCGACTAGCGGGAGGGATGAGCAGTTCTTC. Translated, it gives CSARATSGRDEQFF.

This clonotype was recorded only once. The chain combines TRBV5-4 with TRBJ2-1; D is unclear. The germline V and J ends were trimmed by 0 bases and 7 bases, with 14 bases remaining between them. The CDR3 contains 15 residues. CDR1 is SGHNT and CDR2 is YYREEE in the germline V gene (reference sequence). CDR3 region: CASSLDRPSRNEQFF. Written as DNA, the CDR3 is TGTGCCAGCAGCTTGGATCGCCCCTCTCGGAATGAGCAGTTCTTC. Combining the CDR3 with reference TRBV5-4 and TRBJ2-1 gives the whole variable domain ETGVTQSPTHLIKTRGQQVTLRCSSQSGHNTVSWYQQALGQGPQFIFQYYREEENGRGNFPPRFSGLQFPNYSSELNVNALELDDSALYLCASSLDRPSRNEQFFGPGTRLTVL.

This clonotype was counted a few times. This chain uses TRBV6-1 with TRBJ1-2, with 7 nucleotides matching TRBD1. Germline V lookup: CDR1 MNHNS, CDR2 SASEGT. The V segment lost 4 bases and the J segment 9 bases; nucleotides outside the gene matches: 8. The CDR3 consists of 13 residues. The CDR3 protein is CASSGNRGLSYTF. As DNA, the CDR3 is TGTGCCAGCAGTGGTAACAGGGGTCTGAGCTACACCTTC.

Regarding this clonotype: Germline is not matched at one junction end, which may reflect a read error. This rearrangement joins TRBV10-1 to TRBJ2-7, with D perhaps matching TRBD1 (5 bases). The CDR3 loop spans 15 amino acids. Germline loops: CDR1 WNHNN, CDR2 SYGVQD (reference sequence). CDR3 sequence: CVSSNTRGDRDEQYF. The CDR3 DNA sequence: TGCGTCAGCAGTAACACAAGGGGCGATAGGGACGAGCAGTACTTC.

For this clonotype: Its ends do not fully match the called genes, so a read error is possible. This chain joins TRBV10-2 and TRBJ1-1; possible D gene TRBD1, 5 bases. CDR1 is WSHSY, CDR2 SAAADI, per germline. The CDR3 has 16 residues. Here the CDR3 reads CASGESDRGHDTEAFF. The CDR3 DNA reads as TGCGCCAGCGGTGAGTCTGACAGAGGGCACGACACTGAAGCTTTCTTT.

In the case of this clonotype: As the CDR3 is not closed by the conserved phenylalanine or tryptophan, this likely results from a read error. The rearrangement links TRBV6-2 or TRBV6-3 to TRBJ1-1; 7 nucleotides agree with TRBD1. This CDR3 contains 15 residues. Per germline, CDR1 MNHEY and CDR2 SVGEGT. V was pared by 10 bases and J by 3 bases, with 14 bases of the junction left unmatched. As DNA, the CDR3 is TGTGCCACCGCGGGACAGCATATAAAGGACACTGAAGCTTTCTCT. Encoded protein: CATAGQHIKDTEAFS.

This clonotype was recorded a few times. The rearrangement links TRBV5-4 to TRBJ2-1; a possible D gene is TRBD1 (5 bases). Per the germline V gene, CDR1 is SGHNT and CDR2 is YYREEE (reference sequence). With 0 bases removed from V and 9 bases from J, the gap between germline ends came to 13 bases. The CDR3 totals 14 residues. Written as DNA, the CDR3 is TGTGCCAGCAGCTTGGAGATGGTAAGGGGTGAGCAGTTCTTC. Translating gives CASSLEMVRGEQFF.

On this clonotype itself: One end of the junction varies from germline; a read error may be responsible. The CDR3 here is CASTPSFGQGLAVNTGVLFF. The CDR3, as DNA: TGTGCCAGCACTCCCTCATTCGGCCAGGGGCTAGCGGTAAACACCGGGGTGCTGTTTTTT. The V call is TRBV11-2, the J call TRBJ2-2; tentative D call: TRBD2 (7 bases). Germline values: CDR1 SGHAT, CDR2 FQNNGV. The CDR3 loop spans 20 amino acids.

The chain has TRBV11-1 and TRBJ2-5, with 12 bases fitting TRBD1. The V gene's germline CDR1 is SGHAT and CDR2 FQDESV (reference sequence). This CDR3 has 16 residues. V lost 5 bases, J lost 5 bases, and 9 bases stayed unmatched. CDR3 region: CASSLPGQGARETQYF. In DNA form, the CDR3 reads TGTGCCAGCAGCCTCCCGGGACAGGGGGCAAGGGAGACCCAGTACTTC. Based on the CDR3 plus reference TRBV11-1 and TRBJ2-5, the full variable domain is EAEVAQSPRYKITEKSQAVAFWCDPISGHATLYWYRQILGQGPELLVQFQDESVVDDSQLPKDRFSAERLKGVDSTLKIQPAELGDSAMYLCASSLPGQGARETQYFGPGTRLLVL.

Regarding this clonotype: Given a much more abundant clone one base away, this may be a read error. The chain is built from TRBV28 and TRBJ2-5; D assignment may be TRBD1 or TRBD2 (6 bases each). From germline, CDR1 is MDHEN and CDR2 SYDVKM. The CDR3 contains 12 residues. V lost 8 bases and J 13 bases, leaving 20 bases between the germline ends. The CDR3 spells CASQQGGEIRYF. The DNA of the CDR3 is TGTGCCAGCCAACAGGGAGGAGAGATCCGGTACTTC.